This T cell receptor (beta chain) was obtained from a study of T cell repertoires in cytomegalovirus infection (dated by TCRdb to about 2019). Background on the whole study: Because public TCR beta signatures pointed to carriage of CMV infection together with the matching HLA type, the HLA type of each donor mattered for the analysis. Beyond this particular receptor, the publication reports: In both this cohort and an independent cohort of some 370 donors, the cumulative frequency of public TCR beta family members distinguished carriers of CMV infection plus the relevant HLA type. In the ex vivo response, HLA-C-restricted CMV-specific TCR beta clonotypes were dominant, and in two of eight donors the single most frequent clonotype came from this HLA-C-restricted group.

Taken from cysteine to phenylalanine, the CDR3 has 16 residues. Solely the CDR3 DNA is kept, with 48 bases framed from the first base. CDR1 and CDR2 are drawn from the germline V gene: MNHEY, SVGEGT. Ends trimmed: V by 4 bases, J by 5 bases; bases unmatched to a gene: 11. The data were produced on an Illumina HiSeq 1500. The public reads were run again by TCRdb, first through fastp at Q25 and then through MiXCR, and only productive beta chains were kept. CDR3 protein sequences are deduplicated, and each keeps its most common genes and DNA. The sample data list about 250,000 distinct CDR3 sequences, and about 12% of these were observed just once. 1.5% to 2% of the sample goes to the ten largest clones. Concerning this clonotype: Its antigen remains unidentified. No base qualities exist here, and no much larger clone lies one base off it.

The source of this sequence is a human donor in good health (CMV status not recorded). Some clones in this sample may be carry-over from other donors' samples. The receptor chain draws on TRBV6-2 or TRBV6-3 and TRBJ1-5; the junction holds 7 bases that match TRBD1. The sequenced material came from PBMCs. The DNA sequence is TGTGCCAGCAGTTTCTCCCGACAGGGCGCTGATCAGCCCCAGCATTTT. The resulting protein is CASSFSRQGADQPQHF.